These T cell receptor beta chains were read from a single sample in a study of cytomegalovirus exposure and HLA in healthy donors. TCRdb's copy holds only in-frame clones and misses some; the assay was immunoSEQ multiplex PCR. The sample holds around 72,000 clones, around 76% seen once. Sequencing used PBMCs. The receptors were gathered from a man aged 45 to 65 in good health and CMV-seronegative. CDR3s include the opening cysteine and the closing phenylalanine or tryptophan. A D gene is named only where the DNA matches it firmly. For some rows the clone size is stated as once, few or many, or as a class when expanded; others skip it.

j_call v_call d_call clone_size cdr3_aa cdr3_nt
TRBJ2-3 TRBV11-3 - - CASSLVVGASTDTQYF TGTGCCAGCAGCTTAGTCGTGGGGGCAAGTACAGATACGCAGTATTTT
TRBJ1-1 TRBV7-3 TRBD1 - CASSLDQGAEAFF TGTGCCAGCAGCTTAGATCAGGGGGCTGAAGCTTTCTTT
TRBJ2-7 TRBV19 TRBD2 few CASSAGLAETYEQYF TGTGCCAGTAGCGCAGGACTAGCGGAGACCTACGAGCAGTACTTC
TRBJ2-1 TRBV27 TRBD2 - CASTTGLAFNEQFF TGTGCCAGCACCACGGGACTAGCGTTCAATGAGCAGTTCTTC
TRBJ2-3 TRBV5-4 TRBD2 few CASSPSGTSTDTQYF TGTGCCAGCAGCCCTAGCGGAACTAGCACAGATACGCAGTATTTT
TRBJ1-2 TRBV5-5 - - CASSVQGANYGYTF TGTGCCAGCAGCGTCCAAGGGGCTAACTATGGCTACACCTTC
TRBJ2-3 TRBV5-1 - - CASSLDRAARDTQYF TGCGCCAGCAGCTTGGACCGTGCCGCGAGGGATACGCAGTATTTT
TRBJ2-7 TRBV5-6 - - CASSLGGTASYYEQYF TGTGCCAGCAGCTTAGGGGGGACAGCCTCTTACTACGAGCAGTACTTC
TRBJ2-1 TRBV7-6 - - CASSPRQIGHEQFF TGTGCCAGCAGCCCACGACAGATAGGGCATGAGCAGTTCTTC
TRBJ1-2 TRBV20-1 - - CSAPSYGYTF TGCAGTGCACCCAGTTATGGCTACACCTTC
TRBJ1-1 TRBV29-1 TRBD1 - CSVPPGQGAGAFF TGCAGCGTCCCTCCGGGACAGGGGGCTGGAGCTTTCTTT
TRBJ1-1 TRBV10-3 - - CAISADSMNTEAFF TGTGCCATCAGCGCCGACAGTATGAACACTGAAGCTTTCTTT
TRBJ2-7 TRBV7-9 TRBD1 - CASSPTGWGSSTYEQYF TGTGCCAGCAGTCCGACAGGGTGGGGCTCCTCGACCTACGAGCAGTACTTC
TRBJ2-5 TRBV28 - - CASSRTGRNRVETQYF TGTGCCAGCAGCCGAACGGGACGGAACAGGGTCGAGACCCAGTACTTC
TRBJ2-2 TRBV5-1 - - CASSLDRVRTGELFF TGCGCCAGCAGCTTGGACAGGGTTAGGACCGGGGAGCTGTTTTTT
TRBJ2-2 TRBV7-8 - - CASSLVWQGLNTGELFF TGTGCCAGCAGCTTAGTTTGGCAGGGATTGAACACCGGGGAGCTGTTTTTT
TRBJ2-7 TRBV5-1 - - CASSLDAGYYEQYF TGCGCCAGCAGCTTGGATGCGGGTTACTACGAGCAGTACTTC
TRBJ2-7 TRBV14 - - CASSQHRGRGAGVSYEQYF TGTGCCAGCAGCCAACACAGGGGGCGCGGAGCGGGAGTCTCCTACGAGCAGTACTTC
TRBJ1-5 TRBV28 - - CATHRMGQPQHF TGTGCCACGCACAGGATGGGTCAGCCCCAGCATTTT
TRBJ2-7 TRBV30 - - CAWSVGVGEQYF TGTGCCTGGAGTGTAGGGGTCGGCGAGCAGTACTTC
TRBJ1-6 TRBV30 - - CAWRGGQNLHNSPLHF TGTGCCTGGAGGGGGGGGCAGAACCTCCATAATTCACCCCTCCACTTT
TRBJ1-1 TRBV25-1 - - CASRGATRSNTEAFF TGTGCCAGCAGGGGAGCAACGAGGTCGAACACTGAAGCTTTCTTT
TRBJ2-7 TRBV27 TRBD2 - CASSAKVRGTSSYEQYF TGTGCCAGCAGTGCGAAAGTGAGGGGGACTAGCTCCTACGAGCAGTACTTC
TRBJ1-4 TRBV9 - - CASSRSATNEKLFF TGTGCCAGCAGCCGCAGTGCAACTAATGAAAAACTGTTTTTT
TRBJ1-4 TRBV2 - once CASTQGTNEKLFF TGTGCCAGCACCCAGGGAACTAATGAAAAACTGTTTTTT
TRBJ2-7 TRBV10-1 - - CASGRVSGEQYF TGCGCCAGCGGCAGAGTTTCCGGGGAGCAGTACTTC
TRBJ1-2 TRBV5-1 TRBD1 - CASSWGTGADGYTF TGCGCCAGCAGCTGGGGGACAGGGGCGGATGGCTACACCTTC
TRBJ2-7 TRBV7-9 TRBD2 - CASSSRTSGSIYEQYF TGTGCCAGCAGCTCAAGGACTAGCGGGAGTATTTACGAGCAGTACTTC
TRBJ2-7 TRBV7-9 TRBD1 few CASSLGGQPYEQYF TGTGCCAGCAGCTTAGGGGGACAGCCCTACGAGCAGTACTTC